Reported below is one T cell receptor (beta chain). Produced via immunoSEQ multiplex PCR; TCRdb's table is partial and in-frame only. The sample holds around 250,000 clones, approximately 95% seen once. This sample was included in a study of T cell responses to AZD1222 COVID-19 vaccine. The specimen was peripheral blood, collected on day 0 of AZD1222 vaccination. This clonotype was sampled from an adult in good health.

The CDR3 region has the DNA TGTGCCAGCAGTGATGAGCGCTCCCAAGGAGAAAAACTGTTTTTT. It yields the protein CASSDERSQGEKLFF. V usage is TRBV2 and J usage is TRBJ1-4; no firm D call. The ends were cut back, 3 bases at V and 8 bases at J, with 16 bases in the middle. This CDR3 contains 15 residues. In germline, CDR1 is SNHLY, CDR2 FYNNEI.